The 11 T cell receptor beta chains below come from one sample, sequenced in a study of T cell changes during pregnancy in multiple sclerosis. The protocol was immunoSEQ multiplex PCR, while the TCRdb copy is restricted to in-frame clones and leaves out a portion. The table lists 65,000 to 95,000 clones, around 94% of them singletons. Here the sequenced sample was peripheral blood, taken in the second trimester of pregnancy. These receptors all come from a female donor in good health, enrolled as a control in a pregnancy study.

V is TRBV9 and J is TRBJ2-1; the match to TRBD2 covers 9 bases. Trimming removed 3 bases from V and 7 bases from J; junction bases left unmatched: 14. Looked up from germline, CDR1 is SGDLS and CDR2 is YYNGEE. The CDR3 spans 17 residues. DNA for the CDR3: TGTGCCAGCAGCGAAGCAGCGGGAGGCTCTAAGGCAAATGAGCAGTTCTTC. Its translation: CASSEAAGGSKANEQFF.

This rearrangement joins TRBV2 to TRBJ2-7, with 9 nucleotides matching TRBD1. The germline gives CDR1 SNHLY, CDR2 FYNNEI. CDR3 length equals 15 residues. Trimming took 6 bases from V and 5 from J; bases not matched to a gene: 11. In nucleotides, the CDR3 is TGTGCCAGCAGCGCACAGGGGGCGCTTTTCCACGAGCAGTACTTC. Translation gives CASSAQGALFHEQYF.

This clone has a single count. This chain joins TRBV19 and TRBJ2-7; 8 bases match TRBD1. J lost 6 bases, V lost 6 bases, and 13 bases had no gene match. This CDR3 has 15 residues. In germline, CDR1 is LNHDA, CDR2 SQIVND (reference sequence). CDR3 residues: CASRYEDRGGSEQYF. DNA of the CDR3: TGTGCCAGTAGATACGAAGACAGGGGAGGCTCCGAGCAGTACTTC.

The chain carries TRBV28 and TRBJ2-3; possible D gene TRBD2, 6 bases. Germline-derived CDR1 and CDR2 are MDHEN and SYDVKM. The CDR3 extends over 16 amino acids. V was pared by 4 bases and J by 2 bases, with 16 bases between. The CDR3, as DNA: TGTGCCAGCAGTTCCCCCGGCGGGGCCTTCACAGATACGCAGTATTTT. Its protein product is CASSSPGGAFTDTQYF.

The chain joins TRBV5-1 to TRBJ2-3; 8 positions match TRBD2. The length of the CDR3 is 13 residues. The J segment lost 3 bases and the V segment lost 7 bases, leaving 4 bases of the junction unmatched. The germline gives CDR1 SGHRS, CDR2 YFSETQ. CDR3 DNA: TGCGCCAGCTCCGTAGCGGGGACAGATACGCAGTATTTT. Translating it yields CASSVAGTDTQYF.

V is TRBV5-4 and J is TRBJ2-7; a weak D match, TRBD2 (6 bases). The CDR3 contains 13 residues. Trimming took off 1 base at V and 12 bases at J, with 17 bases between the two ends. Germline loops: CDR1 SGHNT, CDR2 YYREEE (reference sequence). Here the CDR3 DNA reads TGTGCCAGCAGCTTGTCAGGAAGGGAGGTTCCGTACTTC. It yields the protein CASSLSGREVPYF.

The chain employs TRBV18 and TRBJ1-2, with D tentatively TRBD1 (5 bases). The CDR3 is 15 residues long. Germline V gives CDR1 KGHSH, CDR2 LQKENI. The V end lost 2 bases, the J end lost 8 bases, and 18 bases lay between the germline ends. The CDR3, as DNA: TGTGCCAGCTCACCAAACCGGGACTCACAGAACGGCTACACCTTC. Translating gives CASSPNRDSQNGYTF.

There are a few counts of this clone. V and J are TRBV28 and TRBJ1-1; D perhaps matches TRBD1 (5 bases). The CDR3 runs to 14 residues. The germline V gene encodes CDR1 MDHEN and CDR2 SYDVKM. The V and J ends lost 6 bases and 1 base respectively, with 12 bases between them. CDR3 DNA: TGTGCCAGCAGCTCCGGGGGAAAGAACACTGAAGCTTTCTTT. Its protein is CASSSGGKNTEAFF.

The gene calls are TRBV5-1 and TRBJ2-7; 7 nucleotides align to TRBD1. V shed 5 bases and J 6 bases; nucleotides not matched to a gene: 20. The CDR3 loop spans 17 amino acids. In germline, CDR1 is SGHRS, CDR2 YFSETQ. The CDR3: CASRRGPATGMLLEQYF. Written as DNA, the CDR3 is TGCGCCAGCAGAAGAGGGCCCGCGACAGGGATGTTGCTCGAGCAGTACTTC. The variable domain in full, with the rest retrieved from reference TRBV5-1 and TRBJ2-7, is KAGVTQTPRYLIKTRGQQVTLSCSPISGHRSVSWYQQTPGQGLQFLFEYFSETQRNKGNFPGRFSGRQFSNSRSEMNVSTLELGDSALYLCASRRGPATGMLLEQYFGPGTRLTVT.

The genes are TRBV5-1 and TRBJ2-3; perhaps TRBD1 as D (6 bases). Germline loops: CDR1 SGHRS, CDR2 YFSETQ. This CDR3 is 15 amino acids long. V lost 4 bases to trimming and J lost 3 bases, with 15 bases between them. CDR3 sequence reads: CASSPRDTRTDTQYF. The CDR3 bases are TGCGCCAGCAGCCCAAGGGACACCCGGACAGATACGCAGTATTTT.

The chain employs TRBV28 and TRBJ2-5; the match to TRBD2 covers 8 bases. CDR3 size: 19 residues. The V gene's germline CDR1 is MDHEN and CDR2 SYDVKM. Trimming took 1 base from V and 2 from J; bases not matched to a gene: 15. CDR3 bases: TGTGCCAGCAGTTTATTGGCACCGATCTCCACTAGCGGTCAAGAGACCCAGTACTTC. Translated: CASSLLAPISTSGQETQYF.